The 27 T cell receptor beta chains presented below share a single source sample, sequenced in a study of blood T cells in healthy people across ages. Next came a second PCR, run for about 6 to 11 cycles, which used a sample-barcoded 5' primer along with a J-beta primer mix. TCRdb used MiXCR to reprocess the 5' RACE reads, holding one entry per CDR3 protein. Of approximately 800,000 distinct CDR3 sequences listed, around 45% are singletons. The sample taken for sequencing was blood. These receptors originate from a man aged 80 or over in good health.

For this clonotype: A much larger clone sits a single nucleotide away, making a read error possible. This chain joins TRBV7-2 and TRBJ2-7; D may be TRBD1 or TRBD2 (5 bases each). The V end lost 6 bases, the J end lost 1 base, and 16 bases lay between the germline ends. The CDR3 loop spans 15 amino acids. The germline CDR1 and CDR2 sequences are SGHTA and FQGNSA. CDR3 sequence: CASSLKEDNSYEQYF. Here the CDR3 DNA reads TGTGCCAGCAGTTTAAAGGAGGACAATTCCTACGAGCAGTACTTC. The whole variable domain, remainder taken from reference TRBV7-2 and TRBJ2-7, is GAGVSQSPSNKVTEKGKDVELRCDPISGHTALYWYRQSLGQGLEFLIYFQGNSAPDKSGLPSDRFSAERTGGSVSTLTIQRTQQEDSAVYLCASSLKEDNSYEQYFGPGTRLTVT.

The rearrangement uses TRBV5-1 and TRBJ2-2, with D maybe TRBD2 (7 bases). The CDR3 is 15 amino acids. The germline V and J ends were trimmed by 3 bases and 1 base, with 10 bases remaining between them. CDR1 is SGHRS, CDR2 YFSETQ, per germline. The CDR3 loop is CASSSGGRNTGELFF. DNA for the CDR3: TGCGCCAGCAGCTCCGGGGGGCGGAACACCGGGGAGCTGTTTTTT.

Notes on this clonotype: A junction boundary mismatches the germline segment, possibly from a read error. This chain uses TRBV4-3 with TRBJ2-1; 11 bases are a match to TRBD2. Germline CDR1 LGHNA, CDR2 YSLEER. The CDR3 totals 16 residues. CDR3 sequence (DNA): TGCACCAGCAGCCAAGATATCACTAGCGGGGGTAATGAGCAGTTCTTC. Translation gives CTSSQDITSGGNEQFF.

The chain combines TRBV4-1 with TRBJ2-3; the match to TRBD2 covers 8 bases. CDR3 length: 16 residues. Trimming took 0 bases from V and 6 from J; bases not matched to a gene: 8. Germline values: CDR1 MGHRA, CDR2 YSYEKL. CDR3 residues: CASSQDSGLGWDTQYF. In DNA form, the CDR3 reads TGCGCCAGCAGCCAAGATTCGGGACTAGGGTGGGATACGCAGTATTTT.

This clonotype has more than one count but fewer than ten. This chain links TRBV25-1 with TRBJ2-5, with D tentatively TRBD1 (6 bases). The J call may be wrong; the DNA end is better matched by TRBJ2-7. This CDR3 region has 15 residues. Germline lookup yields CDR1 MGHDK and CDR2 SYGVNS. CDR3 in amino acids: CASAASRDTFLEQYF. As DNA, the CDR3 is TGTGCCAGTGCCGCAAGCAGGGACACCTTCCTCGAGCAGTACTTC.

This chain uses TRBV10-3 with TRBJ1-4; D is undetermined. Germline V lookup: CDR1 ENHRY, CDR2 SYGVKD. V lost 0 bases and J 8 bases, leaving 13 bases between the germline ends. The CDR3 is 15 amino acids. The CDR3 reads CAISESKGAGEKLFF. The CDR3 DNA reads as TGTGCCATCAGTGAGTCGAAGGGTGCCGGGGAAAAACTGTTTTTT.

V is TRBV28 and J is TRBJ2-1; 9 positions match TRBD2. CDR1 is MDHEN, CDR2 SYDVKM, per germline. V was clipped by 5 bases and J by 7 bases; unmatched bases: 12. The CDR3 contains 16 residues. In nucleotides, the CDR3 is TGTGCCAGCAGTCCCCCGGGACGAGCGGGAGGAAATGAGCAGTTCTTC. This translates into CASSPPGRAGGNEQFF.

This clonotype was seen only a few times. V usage is TRBV24-1 and J usage is TRBJ2-3, with D possibly TRBD1 on 5 matching bases. Germline assignment: CDR1 KGHDR and CDR2 SFDVKD. The V end was cut by 7 bases, the J end by 3 bases, with 10 bases between. There are 13 residues in the CDR3. The CDR3 sequence: CATSPRETDTQYF. The CDR3 region has the DNA TGTGCCACCAGCCCCAGGGAAACAGATACGCAGTATTTT.

J is TRBJ2-3 and V is TRBV15; tentatively, D is TRBD1 (6 bases). Germline V gene data show CDR1 as LNHNV and CDR2 as YYDKDF (reference sequence). With 3 bases removed from V and 1 base from J, the gap between germline ends came to 14 bases. There are 16 residues in the CDR3. The chain's CDR3 is CATSRKSGAGTDTQYF. The DNA for the CDR3 is TGTGCCACCAGCAGGAAGTCAGGGGCTGGCACAGATACGCAGTATTTT.

The chain is built from TRBV12-3 or TRBV12-4 and TRBJ2-3; the D gene is possibly TRBD2 (6 bases). The ends were cut back, 3 bases at V and 4 bases at J, with 17 bases in the middle. This CDR3 region has 16 residues. CDR3 sequence reads: CASSLTRSYSADTQYF. CDR3 nucleotides: TGTGCCAGCAGTTTGACTAGAAGTTACAGCGCAGATACGCAGTATTTT.

The V call is TRBV20-1, the J call TRBJ2-1, with 8 bases lining up with TRBD2. The germline V gene encodes CDR1 DFQATT and CDR2 SNEGSKA (reference sequence). The J segment lost 10 bases and the V segment lost 2 bases, leaving 13 bases of the junction unmatched. This CDR3 is built from 15 residues. The CDR3 spells CSARPTGGRLQEQFF. In nucleotides, the CDR3 is TGCAGTGCTAGACCTACTGGCGGGAGGCTGCAGGAGCAGTTCTTC.

This chain links TRBV28 with TRBJ2-7; D might be TRBD1 (5 bases). The CDR3 length is 15 residues. Trimming cost V 4 bases and J 3 bases, with 16 bases left between them. The germline V gene encodes CDR1 MDHEN and CDR2 SYDVKM. The CDR3 protein is CASSSQPMGRYEQYF. The CDR3 region has the DNA TGTGCCAGCAGTTCTCAGCCCATGGGGCGCTACGAGCAGTACTTC.

The chain links TRBV6-6 to TRBJ2-7; D uncertain. The last part of the DNA fits TRBJ2-5 better; the J call may be wrong. The CDR3 extends over 15 amino acids. Germline V lookup: CDR1 MNHNY, CDR2 SVGAGI (reference sequence). The CDR3 sequence: CASSPSGSWLETQYF. Here the CDR3 DNA reads TGTGCCAGCAGTCCCAGTGGCAGTTGGTTAGAGACCCAGTACTTC.

The V call is TRBV4-1, the J call TRBJ2-1, with 15 nucleotides matching TRBD2. The CDR3 covers 19 residues. V was clipped by 3 bases and J by 0 bases; unmatched bases: 6. Germline V gene data show CDR1 as MGHRA and CDR2 as YSYEKL. The CDR3 here is CASSHPGLAGGHSYNEQFF. DNA for the CDR3: TGCGCCAGCAGCCATCCGGGACTAGCGGGAGGCCACTCCTACAATGAGCAGTTCTTC.

This clonotype has just a few counts. The CDR3 nucleotides are TGTGCCAGCAGTTACTCGATAATAGCGGAGACCCAGTACTTC. It yields the protein CASSYSIIAETQYF. The rearrangement uses TRBV6-2 or TRBV6-3 and TRBJ2-5, with D maybe TRBD2 (5 bases). Germline CDR1 and CDR2: MNHEY and SVGEGT. The CDR3 is made up of 14 amino acids. The V gene lost 0 bases and the J gene lost 5 bases, with 10 bases spanning the gap.

V is TRBV4-3 and J is TRBJ2-7, with TRBD2 matching over 8 bases. V lost 2 bases to trimming and J lost 2 bases; unmatched junction nucleotides: 5. Germline V gene sequence: CDR1 LGHNA, CDR2 YSLEER. This CDR3 has 15 residues. The CDR3, as DNA: TGCGCCAGCAGCCAAACTAGCGGCCACACCTACGAGCAGTACTTC. As protein: CASSQTSGHTYEQYF.

This clonotype was observed many times. The CDR3 nucleotides are TGCAGCGCCGTACAGGGGGCCTCTCGGGAGCAGTACTTC. Residues: CSAVQGASREQYF. The chain joins TRBV29-1 to TRBJ2-7, with TRBD1 matching 9 bases. Germline CDR1 SQVTM, CDR2 ANQGSEA. With V trimmed by 7 bases and J by 7 bases, 11 bases remained unmatched. The CDR3 consists of 13 residues.

V and J are TRBV14 and TRBJ2-1, with D possibly matching TRBD2 (6 bases). This CDR3 contains 14 residues. Trimming took 0 bases from V and 10 from J, leaving 13 bases between them. Looked up from germline, CDR1 is SGHDN and CDR2 is FVKESK. CDR3 residues: CASSQEAAGIEQFF. CDR3 DNA: TGTGCCAGCAGCCAAGAAGCAGCGGGCATAGAGCAGTTCTTC.

This chain links TRBV7-9 with TRBJ2-1; either TRBD1 or TRBD2 may fit D (6 bases each). Trimming took 6 bases from V and 0 from J, leaving 15 bases between them. The CDR3 extends over 16 amino acids. The germline CDR1 and CDR2 sequences are SEHNR and FQNEAQ (reference sequence). The CDR3 reads CASSPLGGRSYNEQFF. The CDR3 DNA follows: TGTGCCAGCAGTCCTCTTGGGGGGCGCTCCTACAATGAGCAGTTCTTC.

This clonotype was counted a few times. The V and J genes are TRBV20-1 and TRBJ2-1; 10 bases fit TRBD2. CDR1 and CDR2 (germline): DFQATT, SNEGSKA (reference sequence). This CDR3 comprises 15 residues. The trim removed 2 bases at V and 4 bases at J, leaving 5 bases unmatched. CDR3 region: CSARRLAGRYNEQFF. In DNA form, the CDR3 reads TGCAGTGCTAGAAGACTAGCGGGTAGATACAATGAGCAGTTCTTC.

The chain employs TRBV7-2 and TRBJ1-5, with D unresolved. V was trimmed by 0 bases and J by 2 bases, leaving 8 bases between them. The CDR3 extends over 15 amino acids. Per the germline V gene, CDR1 is SGHTA and CDR2 is FQGNSA. The DNA of the CDR3 is TGTGCCAGCAGCTTAGCAGATTTTGGCAATCAGCCCCAGCATTTT. Translating it yields CASSLADFGNQPQHF. Full variable domain (outside the CDR3, taken from reference TRBV7-2 and TRBJ1-5): GAGVSQSPSNKVTEKGKDVELRCDPISGHTALYWYRQSLGQGLEFLIYFQGNSAPDKSGLPSDRFSAERTGGSVSTLTIQRTQQEDSAVYLCASSLADFGNQPQHFGDGTRLSIL.

V and J are TRBV7-9 and TRBJ1-5; 9 bases are a match to TRBD1. The CDR3 length is 16 residues. Germline CDR1 SEHNR, CDR2 FQNEAQ (reference sequence). The junction had 9 bases not matched to a gene; V was cut back by 5 bases and J by 4 bases. CDR3 in amino acids: CASSPPPGQGNQPQHF. CDR3 DNA sequence: TGTGCCAGCAGCCCGCCCCCGGGACAGGGAAATCAGCCCCAGCATTTT.

This clonotype was detected a few times. The V gene is TRBV12-3 or TRBV12-4, the J gene TRBJ2-1; D is undetermined. CDR3 size: 18 residues. The V and J ends lost 5 bases and 9 bases respectively, with 29 bases between them. Here the CDR3 reads CASSPVLLETGILAEQFF. The CDR3 DNA reads as TGTGCCAGCAGTCCAGTCCTTCTTGAGACCGGTATTCTCGCTGAGCAGTTCTTC.

The CDR3 sequence: CASSLTVGRAYGYTF. In DNA form, the CDR3 reads TGTGCCAGCAGTTTAACGGTGGGCAGGGCGTATGGCTACACCTTC. The chain couples TRBV12-3 or TRBV12-4 to TRBJ1-2, with D possibly being TRBD1 (5 bases). V dropped 2 bases and J dropped 5 bases, with 15 bases sitting between them. CDR3 length equals 15 residues.

V gene TRBV12-3 or TRBV12-4 combines with J gene TRBJ2-3, with 7 nucleotides matching TRBD2. V gave up 5 bases and J gave up 0 bases; unmatched junction bases: 5. The CDR3 has 15 amino acids. DNA for the CDR3: TGTGCCAGCAGTACCCGGCGGGGGAGCACAGATACGCAGTATTTT. Translation: CASSTRRGSTDTQYF.

This clonotype was detected many times. V and J are TRBV20-1 and TRBJ2-1, with D maybe TRBD2 (5 bases). The CDR3 has 13 amino acids. Germline CDR1 DFQATT, CDR2 SNEGSKA (reference sequence). Trimming left V 6 bases short and J 6 bases short, with 15 bases between. The CDR3 coding sequence is TGCAGTGCACTAGGCTGGGATCGCAATGAGCAGTTCTTC. Its protein is CSALGWDRNEQFF.

This clonotype occurred a few times. The chain uses TRBV27 and TRBJ1-2; D perhaps matches TRBD1 (5 bases). From germline, CDR1 is MNHEY and CDR2 SMNVEV (reference sequence). The length of the CDR3 is 17 residues. Trimming removed 5 bases from V and 4 bases from J, with 23 bases in between. CDR3 sequence (DNA): TGTGCCAGCAGTCCCTCCCCCCGGGGGATTCGGACCTATGGCTACACCTTC. Encoded protein: CASSPSPRGIRTYGYTF.